These 15 T cell receptor beta chains originate from one sample sequenced in a study of CD4 T cells in relation to SARS-CoV-2 and coronaviruses. No antigen has been identified for these receptors. Assay: immunoSEQ multiplex PCR; the TCRdb copy retains only in-frame clones and omits some. This table has about 36,000 clones, around 83% appearing once. The specimen was naive CD4+ T cells from PBMCs, cultured in vitro. Subset here: naive CD4+ T cells isolated by negative enrichment. Receptor source: an adult with COVID-19.

The V and J genes are TRBV27 and TRBJ2-7; D may be TRBD2 (6 bases). The CDR3 contains 13 residues. Germline values: CDR1 MNHEY, CDR2 SMNVEV (reference sequence). V lost 2 bases and J 3 bases, leaving 8 bases between the germline ends. The CDR3 DNA reads TGTGCCAGCAGTTTAGGGCGGGACTACGAGCAGTACTTC. Protein sequence: CASSLGRDYEQYF.

This clone was found a few times. The chain couples TRBV27 to TRBJ2-2, with 10 bases matching TRBD2. Per the germline V gene, CDR1 is MNHEY and CDR2 is SMNVEV (reference sequence). The CDR3 spans 17 residues. The J segment lost 3 bases and the V segment lost 4 bases, leaving 8 bases of the junction unmatched. CDR3 bases: TGTGCCAGCAGTTCAGAAATAGCGGGAGGATACACCGGGGAGCTGTTTTTT. Residues: CASSSEIAGGYTGELFF.

This clone has just one count. The chain carries TRBV7-9 and TRBJ2-1; D is tentatively TRBD1 or TRBD2 (6 bases each). Trimming took 0 bases from V and 7 from J, leaving 19 bases between them. Per germline, CDR1 SEHNR and CDR2 FQNEAQ (reference sequence). This CDR3 has 17 residues. The CDR3 coding sequence is TGTGCCAGCAGCTTAGCACCAGATCCACGGAGGGGGAATGAGCAGTTCTTC. This sequence encodes CASSLAPDPRRGNEQFF.

The gene calls are TRBV27 and TRBJ2-7; D possibly corresponds to TRBD2 (7 bases). V shed 2 bases and J shed 3 bases, with 11 bases lying between them. Per germline, CDR1 MNHEY and CDR2 SMNVEV (reference sequence). CDR3 length: 14 residues. The CDR3 reads CASSLRGANYEQYF. In DNA, the CDR3 is TGTGCCAGCAGTTTACGGGGGGCGAACTACGAGCAGTACTTC.

The chain links TRBV18 to TRBJ1-1; D is possibly TRBD1 (6 bases). The CDR3 sequence is 14 residues long. Germline CDR1 reads KGHSH; CDR2 reads LQKENI. V lost 4 bases to trimming and J lost 0 bases, with 9 bases between them. Here the CDR3 DNA reads TGTGCCAGCTCACTAAACAGGGTGAACACTGAAGCTTTCTTT. It codes for CASSLNRVNTEAFF.

This chain links TRBV12-5 with TRBJ2-2; 11 nucleotides match TRBD2. Germline V gives CDR1 LGHNT, CDR2 FRNRAP. After removal of 5 bases from V and 2 bases from J, the junction contained 7 bases not matched to a gene. The CDR3 runs to 17 residues. The CDR3 protein is CASGPSLAGGNTGELFF. The DNA for the CDR3 is TGTGCTAGTGGTCCGTCCCTAGCGGGGGGAAACACCGGGGAGCTGTTTTTT.

The chain is built from TRBV2 and TRBJ1-1; D gene ambiguous. This CDR3 has 13 amino acids. The ends were cut back, 4 bases at V and 1 base at J, with 7 bases in the middle. Germline loops: CDR1 SNHLY, CDR2 FYNNEI. CDR3 in amino acids: CASSGSRNTEAFF. The CDR3 DNA reads as TGTGCCAGCAGTGGGTCCAGGAACACTGAAGCTTTCTTT.

The J gene is TRBJ2-7, the V gene TRBV7-2; TRBD1 matches 9 bases. The CDR3 is 15 residues long. The germline CDR1 and CDR2 sequences are SGHTA and FQGNSA. V lost 0 bases to trimming and J lost 3 bases; unmatched junction nucleotides: 3. The CDR3 region has the DNA TGTGCCAGCAGCTTAGCGGCGACAGGGGGCTACGAGCAGTACTTC. Protein product: CASSLAATGGYEQYF.

This chain links TRBV7-2 with TRBJ2-1; D not certain. Trimming took 5 bases from V and 6 from J, leaving 5 bases between them. CDR1 and CDR2 from the germline V gene are SGHTA and FQGNSA. This CDR3 region has 11 residues. This CDR3 reads CASSLFNEQFF. CDR3 nucleotide sequence: TGTGCCAGCAGCCTCTTCAATGAGCAGTTCTTC.

With regard to this clone: Distinct nucleotide sequences in the sample also encode this CDR3. The CDR3, as DNA: TGTGCCAGCAGTGAAGAAGGGGGTGAGACCCAGTACTTC. Protein: CASSEEGGETQYF. V is TRBV2 and J is TRBJ2-5; D possibly corresponds to TRBD1 (6 bases). V was pared by 1 base and J by 5 bases, with 8 bases between. This CDR3 region has 13 residues. Per germline, CDR1 SNHLY and CDR2 FYNNEI.

In its sample, this clone was seen a few times. The rearrangement uses TRBV11-2 and TRBJ2-2, with D unclear. V lost 5 bases and J 5 bases, leaving 9 bases between the germline ends. This CDR3 is 13 amino acids long. Per the germline V gene, CDR1 is SGHAT and CDR2 is FQNNGV. CDR3 protein: CASSPTRTGELFF. The CDR3 bases are TGTGCCAGCAGCCCGACCCGAACCGGGGAGCTGTTTTTT.

This clone was observed a handful of times. This sequence joins TRBV3-1 (or the pseudogene TRBV3-2) and TRBJ2-2, with D possibly being TRBD1 or TRBD2 (5 bases each). From germline, CDR1 is LGHDT and CDR2 YNNKEL (reference sequence). CDR3 length equals 15 residues. V gave up 1 base and J gave up 3 bases, with 9 bases separating them. CDR3 sequence: CASSQVLGDTGELFF. CDR3 nucleotide sequence: TGTGCCAGCAGCCAAGTTTTGGGGGACACCGGGGAGCTGTTTTTT.

This chain links TRBV7-2 with TRBJ2-3, with TRBD2 matching over 13 bases. The germline gives CDR1 SGHTA, CDR2 FQGNSA. The length of the CDR3 is 16 residues. The ends lost 5 bases at V and 2 bases at J; junction bases unmatched: 4. The CDR3 loop reads CASSPGLAGPTDTQYF. CDR3 in DNA: TGTGCCAGCAGCCCGGGACTAGCGGGACCCACAGATACGCAGTATTTT.

CDR3 loop: CASSLGERDYGNEQFF. CDR3 DNA: TGCGCCAGCAGCTTGGGAGAGCGGGATTACGGCAATGAGCAGTTCTTC. The genes are TRBV5-1 and TRBJ2-1; 7 nucleotides agree with TRBD2. This CDR3 is built from 16 residues. Trimming removed 0 bases from V and 6 bases from J; junction bases left unmatched: 9. CDR1 and CDR2 (germline): SGHRS, YFSETQ.

This clone has just a few counts. The CDR3 sequence: CASSSTGWAGELFF. Here the CDR3 DNA reads TGTGCCAGCAGTTCAACAGGGTGGGCCGGGGAGCTGTTTTTT. The rearrangement joins TRBV27 to TRBJ2-2; tentative D call: TRBD1 (6 bases). Trimming removed 4 bases at V and 6 bases at J, with 12 bases between. Germline CDR1 and CDR2: MNHEY and SMNVEV (reference sequence). This CDR3 contains 14 residues.